The source of this T cell receptor beta chain is a study of cytomegalovirus exposure and HLA in healthy donors. The study, taken as a whole, reports: TCR beta chains numbering about 160 were designated cytomegalovirus-associated.

There are 16 residues in the CDR3. With 3 bases removed from V and 2 bases from J, the gap between germline ends came to 14 bases. Germline values: CDR1 MGHRA, CDR2 YSYEKL. The method was immunoSEQ multiplex PCR; TCRdb's version includes in-frame clones alone and lacks a portion of them. Here the sample spans 70,000 to 95,000 clones, approximately 94% being singletons. Notes on this clone: The antigen is undetermined.

The sequencing sample was made of PBMCs. This receptor was obtained from a woman aged 25 to 39 in good health and CMV-seronegative. This rearrangement joins TRBV4-1 to TRBJ1-5; D may be TRBD1 (6 bases). The CDR3 coding sequence is TGCGCCAGCAGCCATCCCACAGGGATGGGCAATCAGCCCCAGCATTTT. Protein: CASSHPTGMGNQPQHF.